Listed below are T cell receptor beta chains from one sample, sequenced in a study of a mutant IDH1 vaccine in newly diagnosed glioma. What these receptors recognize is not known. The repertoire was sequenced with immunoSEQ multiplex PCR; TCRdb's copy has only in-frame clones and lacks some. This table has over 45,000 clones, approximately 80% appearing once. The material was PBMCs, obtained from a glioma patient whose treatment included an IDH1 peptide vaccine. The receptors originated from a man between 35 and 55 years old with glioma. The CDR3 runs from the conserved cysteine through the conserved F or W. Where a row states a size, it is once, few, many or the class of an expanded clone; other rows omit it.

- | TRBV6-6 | CASSYTRGTTYGYTF
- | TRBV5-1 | CASSGVGQNEKLFF
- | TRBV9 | CASSVAGYGTETQYF
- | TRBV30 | CAWSESGETQYF
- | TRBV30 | CAWSVLGMETQYF
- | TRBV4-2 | CASSQLDRGAGELFF
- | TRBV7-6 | CASSLALAGLYEQYF
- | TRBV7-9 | CASSFLGRNTEAFF
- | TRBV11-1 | CASSLALFGNTEAFF
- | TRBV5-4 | CASSLRLAGGETQYF
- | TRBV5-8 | CASSPRDRGYEQYF
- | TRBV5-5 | CASSSSAGGGYEQYF
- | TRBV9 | CASSVPDEEQFF
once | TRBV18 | CASSPTAGGSSYEQYF
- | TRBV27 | CASRSSPNQPQHF
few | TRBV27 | CASSLTQGQGGEQYF
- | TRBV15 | CATSKPTSSNEKLFF
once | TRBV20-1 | CSAERGDEQYF
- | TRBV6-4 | CANPRTQGIEQYF
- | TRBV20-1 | CSAPDTDTQYF
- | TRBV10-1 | CASSGESQVNAGNTIYF
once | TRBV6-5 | CASSYSSGGFTYEQYF
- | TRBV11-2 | CASSLGETQYF
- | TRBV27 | CASSLTPVQRGYTF
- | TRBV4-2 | CASSQDRDLPYGYTF
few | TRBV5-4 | CASSVSGELFF
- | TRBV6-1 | CASTRGGGQETQYF
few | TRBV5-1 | CASSLDGQIQETQYF
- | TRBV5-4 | CASSLAASTDTQYF
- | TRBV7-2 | CASSPDGETQYF
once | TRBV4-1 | CASSQKMTGGASGNTIYF
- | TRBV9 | CASSPRGANTDTQYF
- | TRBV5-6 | CASSLDGAYGYTF
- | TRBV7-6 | CASSLDSREDEKLFF
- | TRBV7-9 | CASSRLAGRPDTQYF